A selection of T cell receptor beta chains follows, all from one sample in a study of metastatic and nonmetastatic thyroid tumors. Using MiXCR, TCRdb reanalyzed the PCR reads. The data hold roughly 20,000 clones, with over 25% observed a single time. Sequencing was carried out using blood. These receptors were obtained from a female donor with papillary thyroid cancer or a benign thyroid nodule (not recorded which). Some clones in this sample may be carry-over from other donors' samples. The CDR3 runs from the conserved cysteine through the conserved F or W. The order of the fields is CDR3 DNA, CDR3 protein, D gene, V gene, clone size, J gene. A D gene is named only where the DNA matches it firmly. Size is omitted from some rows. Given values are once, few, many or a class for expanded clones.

cdr3_nt: TGCAGTGCCCTAGGGGACTCAACGAGGGCCCTCCACTTT; cdr3_aa: CSALGDSTRALHF; d_call: NA; v_call: TRBV20-1; clone_size: NA; j_call: TRBJ1-6
cdr3_nt: TGTGCCAGCAGCTTGGAAGCTAGCGGGATATCCAAAAACATTCAGTACTTC; cdr3_aa: CASSLEASGISKNIQYF; d_call: TRBD2; v_call: TRBV5-6; clone_size: many; j_call: TRBJ2-4
cdr3_nt: TGTGCCAGCAGTATTACACGGACTGGAAACACCATATATTTT; cdr3_aa: CASSITRTGNTIYF; d_call: NA; v_call: TRBV6-1; clone_size: NA; j_call: TRBJ1-3
cdr3_nt: TGCGCCAGCAGGGCCACAGGGTCGACCACTGAAGCTTTCTTT; cdr3_aa: CASRATGSTTEAFF; d_call: NA; v_call: TRBV5-1; clone_size: few; j_call: TRBJ1-1
cdr3_nt: TGCGCCAGCAGCCAAGAAATTGCCGGATTCTACGAGCAGTACTTC; cdr3_aa: CASSQEIAGFYEQYF; d_call: NA; v_call: TRBV4-1; clone_size: NA; j_call: TRBJ2-7
cdr3_nt: TGTGCCAGCCGAACAACTTTGGGAGGCCTCTACGAGCAGTACTTC; cdr3_aa: CASRTTLGGLYEQYF; d_call: NA; v_call: TRBV6-1; clone_size: NA; j_call: TRBJ2-7
cdr3_nt: TGTGCCAGCAGCTTAGTTGGAGGGAATCAGCCCCAGCATTTT; cdr3_aa: CASSLVGGNQPQHF; d_call: NA; v_call: TRBV7-2; clone_size: many; j_call: TRBJ1-5
cdr3_nt: TGCGCCAGCAGCTTGATCGAGACCCAGTACTTC; cdr3_aa: CASSLIETQYF; d_call: NA; v_call: TRBV5-1; clone_size: NA; j_call: TRBJ2-5
cdr3_nt: TGCAGTGCTAGAGTGGGCAATCGGGACACTGAAGCTTTCTTT; cdr3_aa: CSARVGNRDTEAFF; d_call: NA; v_call: TRBV20-1; clone_size: NA; j_call: TRBJ1-1
cdr3_nt: TGCAGCGTTGATTTCGAGTTGGAAGCTTTCTTT; cdr3_aa: CSVDFELEAFF; d_call: NA; v_call: TRBV29-1; clone_size: many; j_call: TRBJ1-1
cdr3_nt: TGTGCCAGCAGCCTCGCTGGGGGGCAGCCCCAGCATTTT; cdr3_aa: CASSLAGGQPQHF; d_call: NA; v_call: TRBV28; clone_size: medium-sized; j_call: TRBJ1-5
cdr3_nt: TGTGCCATCATCAGCTGGACAGAGGTCTATGGCTACACCTTC; cdr3_aa: CAIISWTEVYGYTF; d_call: NA; v_call: TRBV10-3; clone_size: NA; j_call: TRBJ1-2
cdr3_nt: TGCAGTGCTAGTAGGATTGGGTACACCGGGGAGCTGTTTTTT; cdr3_aa: CSASRIGYTGELFF; d_call: NA; v_call: TRBV20-1; clone_size: many; j_call: TRBJ2-2
cdr3_nt: TGTGCCACCAGAAGAGATTGTGAGGGGTTTAGCGGCTACACCTTC; cdr3_aa: CATRRDCEGFSGYTF; d_call: NA; v_call: TRBV15; clone_size: NA; j_call: TRBJ1-2
cdr3_nt: TGTGCCAGTATGCGAGGGTCGGTCGAATCTTTCTTT; cdr3_aa: CASMRGSVESFF; d_call: NA; v_call: TRBV19; clone_size: few; j_call: TRBJ1-1
cdr3_nt: TGTGCCAGCAGACCCAGGGGGACCTTGGTCTACGAGCAGTACTTC; cdr3_aa: CASRPRGTLVYEQYF; d_call: TRBD1; v_call: TRBV28; clone_size: NA; j_call: TRBJ2-7
cdr3_nt: TGTGCCAGTAGCTCCCATCACGCAGATACGCAGTATTTT; cdr3_aa: CASSSHHADTQYF; d_call: NA; v_call: TRBV19; clone_size: NA; j_call: TRBJ2-3
cdr3_nt: TGTGCCAGCAGTTACCGTGTTCTAGCGGGACAAGAGACCCAGTACTTC; cdr3_aa: CASSYRVLAGQETQYF; d_call: TRBD2; v_call: TRBV6-5; clone_size: few; j_call: TRBJ2-5
cdr3_nt: TGCAGTGCTAGGGGAAGCAGGACTGAGATAGCGGGAGTCGATGAGCAGTTCTTC; cdr3_aa: CSARGSRTEIAGVDEQFF; d_call: TRBD2; v_call: TRBV20-1; clone_size: NA; j_call: TRBJ2-1
cdr3_nt: TGTGCCAGCAATAGACAGGGGGCCTCTAGCACAGATACGCAGTATTTT; cdr3_aa: CASNRQGASSTDTQYF; d_call: TRBD1; v_call: TRBV12-3/TRBV12-4; clone_size: few; j_call: TRBJ2-3
cdr3_nt: TGTGCCAGCAGCTTAGACGGGAGTCTCGGCGGGGAGCTGTTTTTT; cdr3_aa: CASSLDGSLGGELFF; d_call: NA; v_call: TRBV7-2; clone_size: many; j_call: TRBJ2-2
cdr3_nt: TGTGCCAGCGTCCGGGACCACGATTCACCCCTCCACTTT; cdr3_aa: CASVRDHDSPLHF; d_call: NA; v_call: TRBV12-3/TRBV12-4; clone_size: NA; j_call: TRBJ1-6
cdr3_nt: TGTGCCACCAGCAGAGACGGGGGGGATAGCAATCAGCCCCAGCATTTT; cdr3_aa: CATSRDGGDSNQPQHF; d_call: NA; v_call: TRBV15; clone_size: many; j_call: TRBJ1-5
cdr3_nt: TGCAGTGCTAGAGTGGGCGGCTCCAACACTGAAGCTTTCTTT; cdr3_aa: CSARVGGSNTEAFF; d_call: NA; v_call: TRBV20-1; clone_size: many; j_call: TRBJ1-1
cdr3_nt: TGCGCCAGCAGCTTTGACGGTGAAAAACTGTTTTTT; cdr3_aa: CASSFDGEKLFF; d_call: NA; v_call: TRBV5-1; clone_size: many; j_call: TRBJ1-4
cdr3_nt: TGTGCCAGCAGCTTAGAATCGATTAGCTCCTACGAGCAGTACTTC; cdr3_aa: CASSLESISSYEQYF; d_call: NA; v_call: TRBV11-3; clone_size: medium-sized; j_call: TRBJ2-7
cdr3_nt: TGTGCCAGCTCACTCGACAGGGGCTATGGCTACACCTTC; cdr3_aa: CASSLDRGYGYTF; d_call: TRBD1; v_call: TRBV18; clone_size: many; j_call: TRBJ1-2
cdr3_nt: TGTGCCAGCAGTTCCCGGACTCACACAGATACGCAGTATTTT; cdr3_aa: CASSSRTHTDTQYF; d_call: NA; v_call: TRBV6-5; clone_size: once; j_call: TRBJ2-3
cdr3_nt: TGTGCCAGCTCGGGATTCCCTTTGGGTTTAGAGCAGTTCTTC; cdr3_aa: CASSGFPLGLEQFF; d_call: NA; v_call: TRBV12-3/TRBV12-4; clone_size: NA; j_call: TRBJ2-1
cdr3_nt: TGTGCCAGCATCGGGGGGACAGGGGCAAACTATGGCTACACCTTC; cdr3_aa: CASIGGTGANYGYTF; d_call: TRBD1; v_call: TRBV28; clone_size: few; j_call: TRBJ1-2
cdr3_nt: TGTGCCTCGGGGGTCTCTGGAAACACCATATATTTT; cdr3_aa: CASGVSGNTIYF; d_call: NA; v_call: TRBV6-1; clone_size: NA; j_call: TRBJ1-3
cdr3_nt: TGTGCCAGCAGTTCCCTAAGTTTGGAATTCGCCGAGCAGTACTTC; cdr3_aa: CASSSLSLEFAEQYF; d_call: NA; v_call: TRBV12-3/TRBV12-4; clone_size: NA; j_call: TRBJ2-7
cdr3_nt: TGTGCCAGCAGTTCACGGGCCCTAGGCCCCTACGAGCAGTACTTC; cdr3_aa: CASSSRALGPYEQYF; d_call: NA; v_call: TRBV27; clone_size: NA; j_call: TRBJ2-7
cdr3_nt: TGTGCCAGCAGTGAAGCACAGAACCGAGAGACCCAGTACTTC; cdr3_aa: CASSEAQNRETQYF; d_call: NA; v_call: TRBV6-1; clone_size: NA; j_call: TRBJ2-5
cdr3_nt: TGTGCCACCCTGGGCGGGACTATCAACAATGAGCAGTTCTTC; cdr3_aa: CATLGGTINNEQFF; d_call: TRBD2; v_call: TRBV28; clone_size: medium-sized; j_call: TRBJ2-1
cdr3_nt: TGTGCCAGCAGCGGGGGGGATAGGGGACTAGCGGTTAAAAACATTCAGTACTTC; cdr3_aa: CASSGGDRGLAVKNIQYF; d_call: TRBD2; v_call: TRBV28; clone_size: many; j_call: TRBJ2-4
cdr3_nt: TGCAGTGCCTGGAGTGGGGGCGGGAACACTGAAGCTTTCTTT; cdr3_aa: CSAWSGGGNTEAFF; d_call: NA; v_call: TRBV20-1; clone_size: medium-sized; j_call: TRBJ1-1
cdr3_nt: TGCAGTGCCACCCTTGGGGGAGGGATGGGCGAGCAGTACTTC; cdr3_aa: CSATLGGGMGEQYF; d_call: TRBD2; v_call: TRBV20-1; clone_size: NA; j_call: TRBJ2-7
cdr3_nt: TGTGCCAGCAGCTTAATATCGGGGGTTTCGAACACTGAAGCTTTCTTT; cdr3_aa: CASSLISGVSNTEAFF; d_call: NA; v_call: TRBV7-3; clone_size: NA; j_call: TRBJ1-1
cdr3_nt: TGTGCCAGCAGCCAACTACAGGGCGGGACTGAAGCTTTCTTT; cdr3_aa: CASSQLQGGTEAFF; d_call: NA; v_call: TRBV16; clone_size: few; j_call: TRBJ1-1
cdr3_nt: TGCAGTGCTAGAGATTGGGGGGGCAACTATGGCTACACCTTC; cdr3_aa: CSARDWGGNYGYTF; d_call: NA; v_call: TRBV20-1; clone_size: few; j_call: TRBJ1-2
cdr3_nt: TGTGCCAGCAGTTACTCGGGACATGGAAACACCATATATTTT; cdr3_aa: CASSYSGHGNTIYF; d_call: NA; v_call: TRBV6-5; clone_size: medium-sized; j_call: TRBJ1-3